The 26 T cell receptor beta chains listed next were all sequenced from one sample in a study of T cells in Graves' hyperthyroidism and ophthalmopathy. RNA transcripts were the template for amplifying TCR beta CDR3 regions. HTBI primers were used for first-round RT-PCR of the TCR CDR3. TCRdb reprocessed the multiplex PCR reads with MiXCR, giving one entry per CDR3 protein. Counted here are around 800,000 distinct CDR3 sequences, around 38% occurring once; the ten biggest clones make up 8.9%. Material for sequencing was blood. The receptor set was obtained from a man younger than 35 with Graves' hyperthyroidism.

The genes are TRBV7-2 and TRBJ2-7; 9 bases fit TRBD1. Looked up from germline, CDR1 is SGHTA and CDR2 is FQGNSA. The V segment lost 0 bases and the J segment 9 bases; nucleotides outside the gene matches: 6. The CDR3 extends over 14 amino acids. CDR3 sequence: CASSLAPQGASQYF. In DNA, the CDR3 is TGTGCCAGCAGCTTAGCACCACAGGGGGCCTCGCAGTACTTC.

Ten or more counts support this clonotype. The chain uses TRBV29-1 and TRBJ1-1; D gene ambiguous. V lost 4 bases and J lost 3, with 15 bases in between. The length of the CDR3 is 14 residues. Germline lookup yields CDR1 SQVTM and CDR2 ANQGSEA. CDR3 DNA: TGCAGCGTTGGGAGGGCAGATTTGGACACTGAAGCTTTCTTT. This sequence encodes CSVGRADLDTEAFF.

This clonotype came up once. This rearrangement joins TRBV15 to TRBJ2-5; D not certain. Trimming took off 0 bases at V and 12 bases at J, with 5 bases between the two ends. Germline V lookup: CDR1 LNHNV, CDR2 YYDKDF (reference sequence). The CDR3 runs to 10 residues. CDR3 DNA: TGTGCCACCAGCAGAGAGGCCGAGTACTTC. Residues: CATSREAEYF.

This clonotype was seen repeatedly, ten times or more. The J gene is TRBJ1-2, the V gene TRBV10-3; 7 bases line up with TRBD1. Germline trimming cut 6 bases from V and 3 bases from J; bases unmatched to any gene: 7. Germline CDR1 and CDR2: ENHRY and SYGVKD. CDR3 size: 14 residues. This CDR3 reads CAIRRPDRDYGYTF. CDR3 DNA sequence: TGTGCCATCAGGCGACCCGACAGGGACTATGGCTACACCTTC.

This clonotype was seen only a few times. This chain joins TRBV7-9 and TRBJ2-7; 7 bases agree with TRBD1. The J segment lost 5 bases and the V segment lost 6 bases, leaving 4 bases of the junction unmatched. This CDR3 is 12 amino acids long. Germline values: CDR1 SEHNR, CDR2 FQNEAQ (reference sequence). The CDR3 spells CASRTGPHEQYF. Written as DNA, the CDR3 is TGTGCCAGCAGGACAGGGCCGCACGAGCAGTACTTC.

This chain's CDR3 is CSASSLDSKNYGYTF. For the CDR3, the DNA is TGCAGTGCTTCCAGCCTGGACTCAAAAAACTATGGCTACACCTTC. The rearrangement uses TRBV20-1 and TRBJ1-2; unclear D gene. Germline V gene data show CDR1 as DFQATT and CDR2 as SNEGSKA (reference sequence). This CDR3 comprises 15 residues. Deletions cut 5 bases from V and 2 bases from J, with 18 bases between.

The chain has TRBV7-2 and TRBJ1-5; 7 bases align to TRBD1. J gave up 0 bases and V 5 bases, and 10 bases lay outside the gene matches. Germline V gene lookup returns CDR1 SGHTA and CDR2 FQGNSA. CDR3 size: 17 residues. The CDR3 nucleotides read TGTGCCAGCAGCCAAGATAGGAGACAGGGTAGCAATCAGCCCCAGCATTTT. Translating gives CASSQDRRQGSNQPQHF. The full variable domain, in which reference TRBV7-2 and TRBJ1-5 provide the parts outside the CDR3, is GAGVSQSPSNKVTEKGKDVELRCDPISGHTALYWYRQSLGQGLEFLIYFQGNSAPDKSGLPSDRFSAERTGGSVSTLTIQRTQQEDSAVYLCASSQDRRQGSNQPQHFGDGTRLSIL.

This clonotype was recorded many times. V is TRBV20-1 and J is TRBJ2-7; D is unclear. Trimming stripped 2 bases from V and 5 bases from J, with 7 bases between. CDR3 length: 11 residues. Per germline, CDR1 DFQATT and CDR2 SNEGSKA (reference sequence). The CDR3 sequence is CSARRHHEQYF. The CDR3 DNA reads as TGCAGTGCTAGACGACACCACGAGCAGTACTTC.

The rearrangement links TRBV11-2 to TRBJ2-3, with 11 bases matching TRBD2. In germline, CDR1 is SGHAT, CDR2 FQNNGV. Germline trimming cut 1 base from V and 6 bases from J; bases unmatched to any gene: 9. This CDR3 has 17 amino acids. CDR3 in amino acids: CASSLVSGLAGGDTQYF. The CDR3 DNA reads as TGTGCCAGCAGCTTAGTGTCCGGACTAGCGGGTGGGGATACGCAGTATTTT.

This clonotype was seen many times. The rearrangement uses TRBV29-1 and TRBJ1-1; D is perhaps TRBD1 (6 bases). Per the germline V gene, CDR1 is SQVTM and CDR2 is ANQGSEA. The CDR3 consists of 11 residues. V lost 5 bases and J lost 5, with 9 bases in between. The CDR3 region has the DNA TGCAGCGTTCAGGGGAGTACTGAAGCTTTCTTT. Encoded protein: CSVQGSTEAFF. The variable domain in full, with the rest retrieved from reference TRBV29-1 and TRBJ1-1, is SAVISQKPSRDICQRGTSLTIQCQVDSQVTMMFWYRQQPGQSLTLIATANQGSEATYESGFVIDKFPISRPNLTFSTLTVSNMSPEDSSIYLCSVQGSTEAFFGQGTRLTVV.

Concerning this clonotype itself: One end of the junction is discordant with germline, which a read error may explain. The chain combines TRBV4-1 with TRBJ1-2; D unclear. In germline, CDR1 is MGHRA, CDR2 YSYEKL. The CDR3 loop spans 12 amino acids. The CDR3 here is CASSQSSWPYDF. CDR3 in DNA: TGCGCCAGCAGCCAATCGTCGTGGCCCTACGACTTC.

This chain connects TRBV19 to TRBJ1-6; the D is unclear. Germline V gives CDR1 LNHDA, CDR2 SQIVND (reference sequence). The CDR3 covers 14 residues. Between the trimmed V and J ends, which lost 8 bases and 7 bases, there was a span of 15 bases. The CDR3 sequence: CASPRTPGNSPLHF. CDR3 DNA sequence: TGTGCCAGTCCGCGGACTCCGGGGAATTCACCCCTCCACTTT.

This chain links TRBV29-1 with TRBJ1-2; 8 bases match TRBD1. The J segment lost 8 bases and the V segment lost 5 bases, leaving 7 bases of the junction unmatched. There are 12 residues in the CDR3. Germline assignment: CDR1 SQVTM and CDR2 ANQGSEA. As DNA, the CDR3 is TGCAGCGTTCCGACAGGGGCAGGCGGCTACACCTTC. It codes for CSVPTGAGGYTF.

The chain employs TRBV7-2 and TRBJ2-7; D may be TRBD2 (5 bases). The CDR3 consists of 15 residues. Germline lookup yields CDR1 SGHTA and CDR2 FQGNSA. The V end was cut by 6 bases, the J end by 3 bases, with 18 bases between. This chain's CDR3 is CASSPHLASVYEQYF. The CDR3 coding sequence is TGTGCCAGCAGTCCTCACCTAGCTAGTGTCTACGAGCAGTACTTC.

This clonotype was detected many times. The chain is built from TRBV29-1 and TRBJ1-4, with D unclear. The germline V gene has CDR1 SQVTM and CDR2 ANQGSEA. The CDR3 length is 15 residues. Trimming removed 1 base from V and 0 bases from J, with 9 bases in between. The DNA of the CDR3 is TGCAGCGTTGAAGGTGTTCAGGCAACTAATGAAAAACTGTTTTTT. The encoded protein is CSVEGVQATNEKLFF.

There are many counts of this clonotype. The V call is TRBV2, the J call TRBJ2-5, with 7 positions matching TRBD2. J gave up 3 bases and V 3 bases, and 7 bases lay outside the gene matches. This CDR3 has 15 amino acids. CDR1 is SNHLY, CDR2 FYNNEI, per germline. CDR3 loop: CASSELLGGKETQYF. The CDR3 bases are TGTGCCAGCAGTGAGCTGTTGGGGGGGAAAGAGACCCAGTACTTC.

The chain carries TRBV29-1 and TRBJ1-2, with unresolved D. V lost 8 bases, J lost 6 bases, and 13 bases lay in between. CDR1 SQVTM and CDR2 ANQGSEA come from the germline V gene. The CDR3 contains 11 residues. The CDR3 is CSQGGWDGYTF. CDR3 in DNA: TGCAGCCAAGGAGGGTGGGATGGCTACACCTTC.

The count of this clonotype is one. The CDR3 sequence: CASKRSGQLKETQYF. CDR3 nucleotides: TGTGCCAGTAAGAGGTCGGGACAGCTCAAAGAGACCCAGTACTTC. The chain is built from TRBV19 and TRBJ2-5; 7 bases map to TRBD1. CDR3 size: 15 residues. Trimming at V came to 7 bases and at J to 3 bases, leaving 11 bases not matched to a gene. The germline CDR1 and CDR2 sequences are LNHDA and SQIVND (reference sequence).

The V call is TRBV6-5, the J call TRBJ1-1, with unresolved D. Germline values: CDR1 MNHEY, CDR2 SVGAGI. Trimming left V 6 bases short and J 8 bases short, with 13 bases between. This CDR3 has 12 residues. The CDR3 spells CASRVGFPEAFF. The CDR3 coding sequence is TGTGCCAGCAGGGTGGGGTTTCCCGAAGCTTTCTTT.

The chain carries TRBV7-3 and TRBJ2-7; D may be TRBD2 (5 bases). CDR3 length: 13 amino acids. Trimming removed 6 bases from V and 3 bases from J, with 12 bases in between. Germline V lookup: CDR1 SGHTA, CDR2 FQGTGA. CDR3 region: CASSYYGDYEQYF. The CDR3 region has the DNA TGTGCCAGCAGTTACTACGGGGACTACGAGCAGTACTTC.

As for this clonotype: Given the absence of the conserved phenylalanine or tryptophan at the CDR3 end, a read error is likely. The chain couples TRBV7-2 to TRBJ1-6, with D hard to call. The V end was cut by 0 bases, the J end by 12 bases, with 9 bases between. Germline V gives CDR1 SGHTA, CDR2 FQGNSA. The CDR3 runs 13 residues. In DNA form, the CDR3 reads TGTGCCAGCAGCTTAGCCCCCCGCTTACCCCTCCACGTT. It yields the protein CASSLAPRLPLHV.

CDR3 DNA: TGCAGCGTTGAATGGGTCGGGAGTCAGGAGACCCAGCATTTT. Translating gives CSVEWVGSQETQHF. This chain connects TRBV29-1 to TRBJ1-5; D is ambiguous. The CDR3 contains 14 residues. Germline V gene data show CDR1 as SQVTM and CDR2 as ANQGSEA. The germline V and J ends were trimmed by 2 bases and 11 bases, with 19 bases remaining between them.

This clonotype has only a few counts. J is TRBJ2-7 and V is TRBV19; 8 bases line up with TRBD1. Germline trimming cut 7 bases from V and 3 bases from J; bases unmatched to any gene: 8. Germline values: CDR1 LNHDA, CDR2 SQIVND (reference sequence). This CDR3 is built from 14 residues. The CDR3 nucleotides are TGTGCCAGTACCTACTCTACAGGGGGCTACGAGCAGTACTTC. It yields the protein CASTYSTGGYEQYF.

This clonotype was observed a few times. The CDR3 nucleotides read TGCGCCAGCAGCCAAGATCCCTGGGGTGGTACTGAAGCTTTCTTT. Protein sequence: CASSQDPWGGTEAFF. The chain is built from TRBV4-1 and TRBJ1-1; D gene uncertain. The CDR3 length is 15 residues. Trimming shortened V by 0 bases and J by 5 bases, and 13 bases separated the two germline ends. Germline V gene sequence: CDR1 MGHRA, CDR2 YSYEKL.

Note on this clonotype: The CDR3 carries no conserved terminal phenylalanine or tryptophan, so it likely arises from a read error. The rearrangement uses TRBV10-3 and TRBJ1-3; D gene uncertain. The V gene's germline CDR1 is ENHRY and CDR2 SYGVKD. The V and J ends lost 0 bases and 2 bases respectively, with 2 bases between them. The CDR3 consists of 13 residues. The CDR3, as DNA: TGTGCCATCAGTGAGTCGACTGGAAACACCATATATTCT. Its translation: CAISESTGNTIYS.

Turning to this clonotype: A junction boundary mismatches the germline segment, possibly from a read error. The rearrangement joins TRBV7-2 to TRBJ2-7; 11 nucleotides align to TRBD2. This CDR3 is built from 16 residues. Germline CDR1 reads SGHTA; CDR2 reads FQGNSA. The CDR3: CASSQDPLAGGYEQYF. The CDR3 DNA follows: TGCGCCAGCAGCCAAGATCCCCTAGCGGGAGGCTACGAGCAGTACTTC.